The 18 T cell receptor beta chains below all came from one sample that was sequenced in a study of technical replicates of blood from a handful of donors (dated by TCRdb to the late 2010s). Receptors were amplified or captured by the immunoSEQ multiplex PCR assay. Not all clones reach the TCRdb copy of this immuneACCESS table, which keeps in-frame sequences only. Checked studies attribute under half of the gap to unresolved V genes and leave the rest unexplained. This sample has 60,000 to 90,000 clones in its table, and around 95% of those were observed once. Of the sample, 0.2% to 0.25% falls within the top ten clones. Input material: T cells isolated from PBMCs. The receptors here all came from a human donor in good health.

This rearrangement joins TRBV5-6 to TRBJ2-7; TRBD1 is a possible D gene (7 bases). This CDR3 is built from 16 residues. The germline gives CDR1 SGHDT, CDR2 YYEEEE. V was cut by 0 bases and J by 1 base, with 14 bases left in between. The CDR3 sequence: CASSLVGAGGSYEQYF. Written as DNA, the CDR3 is TGTGCCAGCAGCTTGGTCGGGGCAGGGGGGTCCTACGAGCAGTACTTC.

V is TRBV5-3 and J is TRBJ1-5; D is uncertain. TRBV5-3 is annotated as an ORF whose role is uncertain. The CDR3 sequence is 14 residues long. V lost 0 bases, J lost 6 bases, and 10 bases lay in between. CDR3 in amino acids: CARSLAGDLQPQHF. CDR3 sequence (DNA): TGTGCCAGAAGCTTGGCCGGGGATCTTCAGCCCCAGCATTTT.

The J gene is TRBJ2-2, the V gene TRBV5-4; 7 nucleotides align to TRBD2. CDR1 is SGHNT, CDR2 YYREEE, per germline (reference sequence). The V gene end was trimmed by 0 bases and the J gene end by 4 bases; junction bases not matched to a gene: 6. The CDR3 is made up of 16 amino acids. The CDR3: CASSLGLAGPTGELFF. CDR3 DNA: TGTGCCAGCAGCTTGGGACTAGCTGGCCCCACCGGGGAGCTGTTTTTT.

Note on this clone: An end of the junction does not agree with germline; a read error may underlie this. The sample carries other DNA sequences with the same CDR3. CDR3 in DNA: TGCGCTAGCAGCTTTGGGACAGGGAACGTCCTGACTTTC. Protein sequence: CASSFGTGNVLTF. This rearrangement joins TRBV5-1 to TRBJ2-6; 9 nucleotides agree with TRBD1. Germline CDR1 SGHRS, CDR2 YFSETQ. The CDR3 is 13 amino acids.

The CDR3 region is CASSYGLGAYGYTF. In DNA form, the CDR3 reads TGTGCCAGCAGTTACGGGCTGGGGGCGTATGGCTACACCTTC. The chain combines TRBV6-5 with TRBJ1-2; D is perhaps TRBD1 (6 bases). The CDR3 has 14 residues. The V and J ends lost 2 bases and 5 bases respectively, with 12 bases between them. Germline V CDR1 and CDR2: MNHEY, SVGAGI.

V usage is TRBV11-3 and J usage is TRBJ2-7; 8 positions agree with TRBD2. The CDR3 spans 14 residues. With V trimmed by 10 bases and J by 1 base, 9 bases remained unmatched. Germline values: CDR1 SGHNT, CDR2 YENEEA. The DNA of the CDR3 is TGTGCCACCGCACTCCGGGGGGGGTCCTACGAGCAGTACTTC. Its protein is CATALRGGSYEQYF.

V is TRBV13 and J is TRBJ2-4; the D is unclear. CDR1 and CDR2 from the germline V gene are PRHDT and FYEKMQ (reference sequence). Trimming took off 6 bases at V and 1 base at J, with 10 bases between the two ends. The CDR3 sequence is 14 residues long. In nucleotides, the CDR3 is TGTGCCAGCAGGCAGGTTGGGGCCAAAAACATTCAGTACTTC. Its protein product is CASRQVGAKNIQYF. The full variable domain, with the rest looked up from reference TRBV13 and TRBJ2-4, is AAGVIQSPRHLIKEKRETATLKCYPIPRHDTVYWYQQGPGQDPQFLISFYEKMQSDKGSIPDRFSAQQFSDYHSELNMSSLELGDSALYFCASRQVGAKNIQYFGAGTRLSVL.

The chain uses TRBV2 and TRBJ2-1, with TRBD1 matching over 8 bases. The CDR3 consists of 17 residues. Germline values: CDR1 SNHLY, CDR2 FYNNEI. The V segment lost 4 bases and the J segment 0 bases; nucleotides outside the gene matches: 8. The DNA of the CDR3 is TGTGCCAGCAGTGGGCAGGGGGCCCTTAGCTCCTACAATGAGCAGTTCTTC. As protein: CASSGQGALSSYNEQFF. The full variable domain, rest sourced from reference TRBV2 and TRBJ2-1, is EPEVTQTPSHQVTQMGQEVILRCVPISNHLYFYWYRQILGQKVEFLVSFYNNEISEKSEIFDDQFSVERPDGSNFTLKIRSTKLEDSAMYFCASSGQGALSSYNEQFFGPGTRLTVL.

V usage is TRBV5-4 and J usage is TRBJ2-2; 14 bases fit TRBD2. This CDR3 contains 16 residues. The germline CDR1 and CDR2 sequences are SGHNT and YYREEE (reference sequence). Trimming at V came to 3 bases and at J to 7 bases, leaving 5 bases not matched to a gene. The CDR3 spells CASSYGLAGGNGELFF. CDR3 nucleotide sequence: TGTGCCAGCAGCTATGGACTAGCGGGAGGTAACGGGGAGCTGTTTTTT.

This clone occurred once. The chain carries TRBV5-4 and TRBJ1-4, with 8 nucleotides matching TRBD1. This CDR3 has 17 amino acids. J lost 8 bases, V lost 4 bases, and 16 bases had no gene match. Germline values: CDR1 SGHNT, CDR2 YYREEE (reference sequence). In nucleotides, the CDR3 is TGTGCCAGCAGCCCTCAAAGGACAGGGCAGCTAGGGGAAAAACTGTTTTTT. Translation: CASSPQRTGQLGEKLFF.

This chain joins TRBV29-1 and TRBJ2-1, with 7 bases fitting TRBD1. The CDR3 contains 12 residues. V lost 6 bases and J lost 6; bases outside the gene matches: 5. Germline lookup yields CDR1 SQVTM and CDR2 ANQGSEA. CDR3 region: CSVVRQGNEQFF. The DNA of the CDR3 is TGCAGCGTCGTCCGACAGGGCAATGAGCAGTTCTTC.

This chain links TRBV5-1 with TRBJ1-4; perhaps TRBD1 as D (6 bases). There are 15 residues in the CDR3. The V gene lost 2 bases and the J gene lost 4 bases, with 12 bases spanning the gap. The germline V gene has CDR1 SGHRS and CDR2 YFSETQ. CDR3 DNA sequence: TGCGCCAGCAGCTTCTTGGGACACCTTAATGAAAAACTGTTTTTT. Its protein product is CASSFLGHLNEKLFF.

This clone was detected only once. The chain recombines TRBV5-1 with TRBJ2-3; 14 nucleotides align to TRBD2. With 4 bases clipped from V and 6 bases from J, the junction kept 4 bases outside the gene matches. Per germline, CDR1 SGHRS and CDR2 YFSETQ. The CDR3 has 15 amino acids. The CDR3 DNA reads as TGCGCCAGCAGCCGGGGACTAGCGGGGGAGGATACGCAGTATTTT. It codes for CASSRGLAGEDTQYF.

This chain uses TRBV7-9 with TRBJ1-4; 11 bases are a match to TRBD1. CDR3 length: 15 residues. The J segment lost 6 bases and the V segment lost 3 bases, leaving 3 bases of the junction unmatched. Germline V gene data show CDR1 as SEHNR and CDR2 as FQNEAQ (reference sequence). The CDR3 region has the DNA TGTGCCAGCAGCTTCCGGACAGGGGGCGATGAAAAACTGTTTTTT. This sequence encodes CASSFRTGGDEKLFF.

The V call is TRBV12-5, the J call TRBJ1-2, with 7 positions matching TRBD1. CDR1 and CDR2 from the germline V gene are LGHNT and FRNRAP. J gave up 0 bases and V 0 bases, and 4 bases lay outside the gene matches. CDR3 length: 16 amino acids. CDR3 loop: CASGLVRTGSNYGYTF. The CDR3 bases are TGTGCTAGTGGTTTGGTCCGGACAGGTTCTAACTATGGCTACACCTTC.

The chain joins TRBV7-9 to TRBJ1-5, with D tentatively TRBD1 (5 bases). The CDR3 has 14 amino acids. The germline V gene has CDR1 SEHNR and CDR2 FQNEAQ (reference sequence). The ends were cut back, 3 bases at V and 3 bases at J, with 9 bases in the middle. CDR3 in amino acids: CASSFGGFNQPQHF. CDR3 DNA: TGTGCCAGCAGCTTCGGGGGTTTCAATCAGCCCCAGCATTTT.

This chain joins TRBV10-3 and TRBJ2-1; 10 bases are a match to TRBD2. The CDR3 runs 14 residues. V shed 5 bases and J 5 bases; nucleotides not matched to a gene: 3. Germline CDR1 is ENHRY and CDR2 is SYGVKD. As DNA, the CDR3 is TGTGCCATCAGTCCGGGACTAGCGAACAATGAGCAGTTCTTC. It specifies CAISPGLANNEQFF.

The chain joins TRBV27 to TRBJ2-1; TRBD2 agrees at 7 bases. Germline loops: CDR1 MNHEY, CDR2 SMNVEV (reference sequence). This CDR3 contains 19 residues. After removal of 4 bases from V and 0 bases from J, the junction contained 15 bases not matched to a gene. The CDR3 nucleotides are TGTGCCAGCAGTTCCAGGACTAGGCGGGGCCCGAGCTCCTACAATGAGCAGTTCTTC. It codes for CASSSRTRRGPSSYNEQFF.